The clone carrying this T cell receptor (beta chain) has a count of ten or more. The antigen remains undetermined. This specimen belongs to a study of human T cells and chemical hapten exposure. Notes on the study in general: It was expanded TCRs that formed significantly more large CDR3 similarity clusters than controls did.

Time point meaning: patch test 2, 6 weeks after DPC sensitization. This sample's treatment: therapeutic diphenylcyclopropenone sensitization with weekly scalp DPC. Blood was collected ahead of every patch test applied. Using its own MiXCR run on the RACE reads, TCRdb lists one record per CDR3 protein. Of about 42,000 distinct CDR3 sequences listed, 8.9% were seen once; the top ten hold roughly 15%. This TCR was recovered from a woman aged 40 to 50 with alopecia areata. Some clones in this sample may be carry-over from other donors' samples. Sequencing used whole blood, obtained in connection with sensitization to the hapten diphenylcyclopropenone (DPC).

The DNA of the CDR3 is TGCGCCAGCAGCTCTAGCAGCTCAGGGGGCGCGGTTGAAAAACTGTTTTTT. The encoded protein is CASSSSSSGGAVEKLFF. The rearrangement uses TRBV5-1 and TRBJ1-4, with 8 bases matching TRBD1. The germline gives CDR1 SGHRS, CDR2 YFSETQ. This CDR3 is 17 amino acids long. V shed 3 bases, J shed 7 bases, and the junction held 14 bases outside the gene matches.